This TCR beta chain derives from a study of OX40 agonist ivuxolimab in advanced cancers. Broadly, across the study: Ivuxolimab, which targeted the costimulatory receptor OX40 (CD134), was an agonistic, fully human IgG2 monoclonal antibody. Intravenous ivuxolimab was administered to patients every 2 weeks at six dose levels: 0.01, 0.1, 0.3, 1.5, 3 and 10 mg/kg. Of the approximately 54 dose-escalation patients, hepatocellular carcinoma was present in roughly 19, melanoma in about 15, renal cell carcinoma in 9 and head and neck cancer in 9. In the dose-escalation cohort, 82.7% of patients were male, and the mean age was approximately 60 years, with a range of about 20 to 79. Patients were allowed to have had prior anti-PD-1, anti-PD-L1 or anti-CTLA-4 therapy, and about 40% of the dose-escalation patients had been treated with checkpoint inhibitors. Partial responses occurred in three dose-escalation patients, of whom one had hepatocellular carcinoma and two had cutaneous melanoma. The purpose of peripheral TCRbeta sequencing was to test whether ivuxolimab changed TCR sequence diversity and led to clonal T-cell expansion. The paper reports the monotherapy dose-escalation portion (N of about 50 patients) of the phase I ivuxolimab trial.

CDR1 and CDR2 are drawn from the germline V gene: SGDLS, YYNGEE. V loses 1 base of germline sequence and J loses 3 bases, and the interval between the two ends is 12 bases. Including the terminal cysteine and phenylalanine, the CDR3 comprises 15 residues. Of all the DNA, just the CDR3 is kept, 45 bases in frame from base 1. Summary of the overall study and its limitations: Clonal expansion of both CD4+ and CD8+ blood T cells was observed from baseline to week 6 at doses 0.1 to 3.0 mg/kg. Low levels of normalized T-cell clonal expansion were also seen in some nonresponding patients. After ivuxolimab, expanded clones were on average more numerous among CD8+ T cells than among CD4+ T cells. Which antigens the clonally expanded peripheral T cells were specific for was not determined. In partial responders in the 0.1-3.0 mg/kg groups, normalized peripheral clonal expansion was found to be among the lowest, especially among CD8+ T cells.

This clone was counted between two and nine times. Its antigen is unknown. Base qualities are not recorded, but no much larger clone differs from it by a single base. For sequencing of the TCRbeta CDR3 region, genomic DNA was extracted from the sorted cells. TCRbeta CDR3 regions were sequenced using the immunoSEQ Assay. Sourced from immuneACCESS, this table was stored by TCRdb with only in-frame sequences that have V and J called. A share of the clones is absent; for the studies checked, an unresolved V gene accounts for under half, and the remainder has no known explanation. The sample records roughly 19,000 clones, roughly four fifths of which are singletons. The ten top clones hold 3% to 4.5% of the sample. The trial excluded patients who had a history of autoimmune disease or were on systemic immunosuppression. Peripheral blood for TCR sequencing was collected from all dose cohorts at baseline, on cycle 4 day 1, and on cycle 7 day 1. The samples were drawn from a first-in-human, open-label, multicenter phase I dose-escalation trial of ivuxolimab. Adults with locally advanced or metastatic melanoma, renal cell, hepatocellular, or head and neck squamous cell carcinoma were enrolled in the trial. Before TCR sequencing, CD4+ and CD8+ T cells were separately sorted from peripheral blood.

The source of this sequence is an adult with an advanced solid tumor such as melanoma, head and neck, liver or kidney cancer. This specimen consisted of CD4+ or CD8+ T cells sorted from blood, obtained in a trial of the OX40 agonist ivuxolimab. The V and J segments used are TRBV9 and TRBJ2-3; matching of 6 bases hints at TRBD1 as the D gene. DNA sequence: TGTGCCAGCAGCGTAAGGGGGAGTGTGACAGATACGCAGTATTTT. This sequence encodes CASSVRGSVTDTQYF.